This passage covers 12 T cell receptor beta chains from one sample sequenced in a study of vaccination and CD4 T cells after COVID-19. Sequencing of cultured CD4+ T cell DNA used the Oncomine TCR Beta short-read assay. From the PCR reads, TCRdb called clonotypes with MiXCR, one entry per CDR3 protein. The sample includes thousands of distinct CDR3 sequences, about 54% of them seen just once. These receptors have no known antigen. Regarding treatment: approximately 10-day PBMC culture with coronavirus spike peptide pools or control peptides (ViraFEST assay). The sample consisted of CD4+ T cells from blood, cultured in vitro. These receptors came from a human donor who had recovered from COVID-19.

CDR3 DNA: TGTGCCAGCAGTTCGCGGGGAGATAGGACTGAAGCTTTCTTT. Translating gives CASSSRGDRTEAFF. The chain uses TRBV6-5 and TRBJ1-1; no clear D. The CDR3 length is 14 residues. Per the germline V gene, CDR1 is MNHEY and CDR2 is SVGAGI. Trimming pared 4 bases from V and 5 bases from J, leaving 14 bases between.

The rearrangement links TRBV6-1 to TRBJ1-1; 8 bases align to TRBD1. CDR1 is MNHNS, CDR2 SASEGT, per germline. Unmatched junction bases numbered 2, after V lost 5 bases and J lost 3 bases. The CDR3 is 13 amino acids. The CDR3 spells CASSKDRDTEAFF. For the CDR3, the DNA is TGTGCCAGCAGTAAGGACAGGGACACTGAAGCTTTCTTT.

Regarding this clonotype: In this CDR3 the conserved last residue, phenylalanine or tryptophan, is missing, so a read error is likely. The V and J genes are TRBV6-1 and TRBJ1-5; D unresolved. The ends were cut back, 6 bases at V and 5 bases at J, with 8 bases in the middle. Germline CDR1 MNHNS, CDR2 SASEGT. The CDR3 is made up of 12 amino acids. The CDR3 DNA follows: TGTGCCAGCAGCCCAAATTATCAGCCCCAGCATTCT. Encoded protein: CASSPNYQPQHS.

The J gene is TRBJ2-5, the V gene TRBV7-9; 7 positions match TRBD2. The CDR3 spans 15 residues. Germline trimming cut 3 bases from V and 3 bases from J; bases unmatched to any gene: 7. The germline CDR1 and CDR2 sequences are SEHNR and FQNEAQ (reference sequence). CDR3 nucleotides: TGTGCCAGCAGCTTTACCGGAGGGAGGGAAGAGACCCAGTACTTC. Translating gives CASSFTGGREETQYF. Together with reference TRBV7-9 and TRBJ2-5, the CDR3 gives the full variable domain: DTGVSQNPRHKITKRGQNVTFRCDPISEHNRLYWYRQTLGQGPEFLTYFQNEAQLEKSRLLSDRFSAERPKGSFSTLEIQRTEQGDSAMYLCASSFTGGREETQYFGPGTRLLVL.

This clonotype showed up just a few times. The chain couples TRBV20-1 to TRBJ1-2; 9 positions match TRBD1. Trimming took 7 bases from V and 8 from J; bases not matched to a gene: 8. The length of the CDR3 is 12 residues. In germline, CDR1 is DFQATT, CDR2 SNEGSKA (reference sequence). CDR3 DNA: TGCAGTGTAACACAGGGGGCGCGAGGCTACACCTTC. Protein sequence: CSVTQGARGYTF.

The chain joins TRBV5-1 to TRBJ2-2; no clear D gene. CDR3 length: 14 amino acids. With 5 bases removed from V and 0 bases from J, the gap between germline ends came to 8 bases. The germline V gene encodes CDR1 SGHRS and CDR2 YFSETQ. The CDR3 region has the DNA TGCGCCAGCAGGGATAACGCGAACACCGGGGAGCTGTTTTTT. Amino acids: CASRDNANTGELFF.

This clonotype was detected only a few times. The DNA for the CDR3 is TGTGCCAGCAGACAGAACTATGGCTACACCTTC. This sequence encodes CASRQNYGYTF. The chain combines TRBV6-1 with TRBJ1-2; D remains ambiguous. Germline-derived CDR1 and CDR2 are MNHNS and SASEGT. Trimming cost V 6 bases and J 2 bases, with 4 bases left between them. This CDR3 is built from 11 residues.

The CDR3 is CASKSGDTQYF. The CDR3 nucleotides are TGTGCCAGTAAATCAGGAGATACGCAGTATTTT. The V call is TRBV19, the J call TRBJ2-3; the D is unclear. The germline CDR1 and CDR2 sequences are LNHDA and SQIVND (reference sequence). There are 11 residues in the CDR3. V shed 7 bases and J shed 5 bases, with 7 bases lying between them.

V is TRBV6-1 and J is TRBJ1-1, with D possibly TRBD1 on 6 matching bases. V shed 7 bases and J shed 1 base, with 19 bases lying between them. The CDR3 length is 16 residues. Germline CDR1 MNHNS, CDR2 SASEGT. Here the CDR3 DNA reads TGTGCCAGCATTCCGCAACCCAGGGGTACGAACACTGAAGCTTTCTTT. Protein sequence: CASIPQPRGTNTEAFF.

The chain employs TRBV6-1 and TRBJ1-1; 8 bases are a match to TRBD1. The J segment lost 5 bases and the V segment lost 4 bases, leaving 6 bases of the junction unmatched. The germline V gene has CDR1 MNHNS and CDR2 SASEGT. This CDR3 is 14 amino acids long. CDR3 in amino acids: CASSVRTGRTEAFF. As DNA, the CDR3 is TGTGCCAGCAGTGTTCGGACAGGGCGGACTGAAGCTTTCTTT.

This clonotype was recorded only once. The rearrangement links TRBV21-1 to TRBJ1-2; the table names TRBD1, a call not compared with the DNA. TRBV21-1 is described as a pseudogene. The CDR3 is made up of 14 amino acids. For the CDR3, the DNA is TGTGCCAGCAACGAAGACAGGGCTAACTATGGCTACACCTTC. Protein product: CASNEDRANYGYTF.

The V and J genes are TRBV18 and TRBJ1-1; no clear D. The CDR3 sequence is 13 residues long. V was trimmed by 4 bases and J by 7 bases, leaving 13 bases between them. From germline, CDR1 is KGHSH and CDR2 LQKENI. CDR3 sequence (DNA): TGTGCCAGCTCACAAGATATCGGCTTTGAAGCTTTCTTT. Its protein is CASSQDIGFEAFF. The full variable domain, rest sourced from reference TRBV18 and TRBJ1-1, is NAGVMQNPRHLVRRRGQEARLRCSPMKGHSHVYWYRQLPEEGLKFMVYLQKENIIDESGMPKERFSAEFPKEGPSILRIQQVVRGDSAAYFCASSQDIGFEAFFGQGTRLTVV.